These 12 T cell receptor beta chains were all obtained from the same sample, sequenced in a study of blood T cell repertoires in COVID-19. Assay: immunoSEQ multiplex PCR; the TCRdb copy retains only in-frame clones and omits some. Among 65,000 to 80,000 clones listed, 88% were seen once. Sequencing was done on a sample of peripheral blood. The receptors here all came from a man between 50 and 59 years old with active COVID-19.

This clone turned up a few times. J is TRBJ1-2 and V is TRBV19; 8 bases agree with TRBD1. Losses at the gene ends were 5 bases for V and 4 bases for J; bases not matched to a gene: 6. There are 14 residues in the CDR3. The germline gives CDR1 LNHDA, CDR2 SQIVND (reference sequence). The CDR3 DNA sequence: TGTGCCAGTAGTCTCCGGGACAGGACCTATGGCTACACCTTC. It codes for CASSLRDRTYGYTF. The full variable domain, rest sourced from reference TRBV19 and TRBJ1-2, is DGGITQSPKYLFRKEGQNVTLSCEQNLNHDAMYWYRQDPGQGLRLIYYSQIVNDFQKGDIAEGYSVSREKKESFPLTVTSAQKNPTAFYLCASSLRDRTYGYTFGSGTRLTVV.

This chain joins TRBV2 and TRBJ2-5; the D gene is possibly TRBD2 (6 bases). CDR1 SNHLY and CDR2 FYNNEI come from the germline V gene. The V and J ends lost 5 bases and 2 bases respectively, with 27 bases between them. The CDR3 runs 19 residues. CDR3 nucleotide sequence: TGTGCCAGCAGTCCCCTAGGCTTTGTTAGCGGAATCCTACAAGAGACCCAGTACTTC. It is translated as CASSPLGFVSGILQETQYF.

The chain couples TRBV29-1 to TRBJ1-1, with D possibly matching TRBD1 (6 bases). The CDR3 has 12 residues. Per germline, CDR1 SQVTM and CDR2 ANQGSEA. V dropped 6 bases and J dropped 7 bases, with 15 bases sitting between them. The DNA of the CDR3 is TGCAGCGTCCCGGACAGTAGTTATGAAGCTTTCTTT. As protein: CSVPDSSYEAFF.

The CDR3 nucleotides are TGTGCCTGGACCCTGGGGACTGTCTCCTACGAGCAGTACTTC. Protein: CAWTLGTVSYEQYF. This chain connects TRBV30 to TRBJ2-7; a weak D match, TRBD2 (6 bases). The germline V gene has CDR1 GTSNPN and CDR2 SVGIG (reference sequence). CDR3 size: 14 residues. V lost 4 bases and J lost 0, with 13 bases in between. The full variable domain, in which reference TRBV30 and TRBJ2-7 provide the parts outside the CDR3, is SQTIHQWPATLVQPVGSPLSLECTVEGTSNPNLYWYRQAAGRGLQLLFYSVGIGQISSEVPQNLSASRPQDRQFILSSKKLLLSDSGFYLCAWTLGTVSYEQYFGPGTRLTVT.

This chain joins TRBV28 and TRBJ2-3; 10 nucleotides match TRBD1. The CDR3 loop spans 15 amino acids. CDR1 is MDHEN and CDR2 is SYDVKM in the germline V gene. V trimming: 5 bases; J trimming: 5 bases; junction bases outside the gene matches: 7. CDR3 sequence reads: CASSVPGQGRDTQYF. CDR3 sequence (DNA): TGTGCCAGCAGTGTTCCGGGACAGGGGCGAGATACGCAGTATTTT.

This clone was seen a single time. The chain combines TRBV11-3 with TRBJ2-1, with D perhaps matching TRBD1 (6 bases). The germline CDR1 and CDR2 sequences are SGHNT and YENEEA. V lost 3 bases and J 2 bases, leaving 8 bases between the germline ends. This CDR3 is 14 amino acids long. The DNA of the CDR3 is TGTGCCAGCAGCTTGGCAGGGGCCTACAATGAGCAGTTCTTC. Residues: CASSLAGAYNEQFF.

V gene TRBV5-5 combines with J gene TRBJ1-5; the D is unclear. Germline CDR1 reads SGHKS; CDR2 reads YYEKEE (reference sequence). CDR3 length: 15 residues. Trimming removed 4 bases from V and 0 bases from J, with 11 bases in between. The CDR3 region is CASSPGLNSNQPQHF. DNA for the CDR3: TGTGCCAGCAGCCCAGGACTCAATAGCAATCAGCCCCAGCATTTT.

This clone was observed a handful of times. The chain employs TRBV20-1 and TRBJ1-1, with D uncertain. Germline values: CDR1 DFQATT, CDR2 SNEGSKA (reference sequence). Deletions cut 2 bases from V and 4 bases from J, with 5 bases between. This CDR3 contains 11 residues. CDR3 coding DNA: TGCAGTGCTAGACCAGGCACTGAAGCTTTCTTT. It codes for CSARPGTEAFF.

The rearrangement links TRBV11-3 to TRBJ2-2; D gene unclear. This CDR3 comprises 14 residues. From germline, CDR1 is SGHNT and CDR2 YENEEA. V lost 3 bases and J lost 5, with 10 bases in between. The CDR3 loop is CASSLPGRTGELFF. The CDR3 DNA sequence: TGTGCCAGCAGCTTGCCGGGTCGGACCGGGGAGCTGTTTTTT.

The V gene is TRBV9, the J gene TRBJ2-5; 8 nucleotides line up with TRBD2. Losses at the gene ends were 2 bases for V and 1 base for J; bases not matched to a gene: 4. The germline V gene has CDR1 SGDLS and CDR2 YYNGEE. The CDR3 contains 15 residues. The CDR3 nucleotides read TGTGCCAGCAGCGTCGCGGGGGGCGCCCAAGAGACCCAGTACTTC. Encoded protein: CASSVAGGAQETQYF. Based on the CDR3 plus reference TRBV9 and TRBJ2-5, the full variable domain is DSGVTQTPKHLITATGQRVTLRCSPRSGDLSVYWYQQSLDQGLQFLIQYYNGEERAKGNILERFSAQQFPDLHSELNLSSLELGDSALYFCASSVAGGAQETQYFGPGTRLLVL.

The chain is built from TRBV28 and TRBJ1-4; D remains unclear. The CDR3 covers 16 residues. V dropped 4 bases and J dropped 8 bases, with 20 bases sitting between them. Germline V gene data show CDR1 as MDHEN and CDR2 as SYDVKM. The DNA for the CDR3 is TGTGCCAGCAGTTCCCTGCGCGGGGTCACGGAGGAAAAACTGTTTTTT. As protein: CASSSLRGVTEEKLFF.

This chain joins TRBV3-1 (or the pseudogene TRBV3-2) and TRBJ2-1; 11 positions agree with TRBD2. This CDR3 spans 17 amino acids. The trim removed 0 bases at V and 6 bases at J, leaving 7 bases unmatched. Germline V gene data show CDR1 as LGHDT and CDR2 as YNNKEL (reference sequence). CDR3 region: CASSQDGLAGGGNEQFF. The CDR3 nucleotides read TGTGCCAGCAGCCAAGATGGTCTAGCGGGGGGCGGCAATGAGCAGTTCTTC.